This T cell receptor (beta chain) was found in a study of CD8 T cells in Susac syndrome. The CDR3 sequence is 15 residues long. J gave up 4 bases and V 2 bases, and 4 bases lay outside the gene matches. Looked up from germline, CDR1 is MNHEY and CDR2 is SVGAGI. About 0.45 to 1 ug RNA was reverse transcribed with random hexamers. Via MiXCR, TCRdb re-called the immunoSEQ multiplex PCR reads, giving one row per CDR3 protein. The sample shows about 120,000 distinct CDR3 sequences, roughly 91% of them seen only once. The specimen was CD4+ T cells from PBMCs. This chain uses TRBV6-5 with TRBJ1-2, with 10 bases identical to TRBD1. The TCR was taken from a human donor in good health. DNA of the CDR3: TGTGCCAGCAGTTACGCCGGGACAGGGGCCTATGGCTACACCTTC. This encodes CASSYAGTGAYGYTF.